This is a list of T cell receptor beta chains from one sample in a study of identical twins. TCRdb reanalysed the 5' RACE reads using MiXCR and keeps one entry per CDR3 protein. Of a few hundred thousand distinct CDR3 sequences listed, approximately 14% are singletons. These data were also filed under a second study, of yellow fever vaccine responses in identical twins.

What was sequenced was CD4+ T cells sorted from blood. These receptors originate from a woman aged 18 to 35 in good health. Both conserved end residues are part of each CDR3. The size of a clone is reported for some rows only, either as once, few or many, or as a class for expanded clones.

size | V | CDR3
few | TRBV24-1 | CATSETGGKLFF
NA | TRBV20-1 | CSADETGAAYGYTF
NA | TRBV12-3/TRBV12-4 | CASSFALGRLNTEAFF
NA | TRBV29-1 | CSVLQSGYEQYF
NA | TRBV2 | CASSEETGLLGLYNEQFF
few | TRBV6-5 | CASSYWDSPGTDTQYF
NA | TRBV28 | CASRQRGGRTGELFF
few | TRBV6-5 | CASSSGRREYNEQFF
few | TRBV5-1 | CASSSGDGVKTQYF
NA | TRBV29-1 | CSVMGTYNNEQFF
few | TRBV12-3/TRBV12-4 | CASRGAGSYNEQFF
NA | TRBV7-6 | CASSLNPTQDTEAFF
few | TRBV7-3 | CASSTTGTSYNEQFF
few | TRBV7-3 | CASSRDFQETQYF
NA | TRBV28 | CASSLSTKGETQYF
NA | TRBV10-3 | CAISGRGSDYEQYF
NA | TRBV28 | CASSPGTSGGLLVQYF
NA | TRBV7-6 | CASSSRGGGYEQYF
NA | TRBV6-4 | CASSHASGGGSGNEQFF
NA | TRBV5-1 | CASSSSRTSGGYNEQFF
few | TRBV12-3/TRBV12-4 | CASRRAGGTTDTQYF
few | TRBV10-1 | CASSEDPQHGTEAFF
few | TRBV27 | CASSLYLQGANTEAFF
NA | TRBV3-1 | CASSQDLGSTEAFF
many | TRBV3-1 | CASSHREDQPQHF
few | TRBV3-1 | CASSQRSAGELFF
few | TRBV2 | CASIGSRTSYEQYF
few | TRBV10-3 | CAIRDDPESSYNEQFF
many | TRBV29-1 | CSVEGFNTEAFF
few | TRBV20-1 | CSARDRTSAYEQYF
few | TRBV6-1 | CASSLTSVNYEQYF
NA | TRBV20-1 | CSAAGTTRDGYTF
NA | TRBV5-1 | CASSLGQGLGYTF
many | TRBV5-1 | CASSLVGQGAYEQYF
NA | TRBV27 | CASSLFGVSGRSGGELFF
NA | TRBV20-1 | CSARGLAGGMDTQYF
few | TRBV12-3/TRBV12-4 | CASSPPGGAKNIQYF
many | TRBV12-3/TRBV12-4 | CASSLTSGGYNEQFF
NA | TRBV3-1 | CARSRNRNTGELFF
NA | TRBV5-8 | CASSLRQGFTEAFF
NA | TRBV6-5 | CASSFVSGTGGAGANVLTF
NA | TRBV5-1 | CASSLVFGRNSYNEQFF
NA | TRBV20-1 | CSGLGGHTEAFF
few | TRBV14 | CASSQRLTGFETQYF
NA | TRBV28 | CASIGGGSSYNEQFF
few | TRBV5-1 | CASSSHFGEKLFF
few | TRBV29-1 | CSVELGPGQETQYF
few | TRBV6-1 | CASNSFGDTQYF